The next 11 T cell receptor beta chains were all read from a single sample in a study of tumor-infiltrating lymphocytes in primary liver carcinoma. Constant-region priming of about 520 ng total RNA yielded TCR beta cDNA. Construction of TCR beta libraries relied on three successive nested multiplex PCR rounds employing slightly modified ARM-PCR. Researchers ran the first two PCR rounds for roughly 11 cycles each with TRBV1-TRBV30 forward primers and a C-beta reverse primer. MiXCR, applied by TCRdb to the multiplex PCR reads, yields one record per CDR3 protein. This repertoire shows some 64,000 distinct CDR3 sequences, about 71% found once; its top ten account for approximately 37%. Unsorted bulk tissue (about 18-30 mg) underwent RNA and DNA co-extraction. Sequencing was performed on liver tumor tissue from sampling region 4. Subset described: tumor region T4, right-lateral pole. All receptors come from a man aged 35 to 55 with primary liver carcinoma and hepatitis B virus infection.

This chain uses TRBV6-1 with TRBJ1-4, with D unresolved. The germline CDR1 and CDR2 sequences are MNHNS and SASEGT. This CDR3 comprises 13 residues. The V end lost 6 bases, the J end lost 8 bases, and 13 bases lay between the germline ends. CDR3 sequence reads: CASRKREREKLFF. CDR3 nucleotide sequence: TGTGCCAGCAGGAAGCGGGAAAGGGAAAAACTGTTTTTT.

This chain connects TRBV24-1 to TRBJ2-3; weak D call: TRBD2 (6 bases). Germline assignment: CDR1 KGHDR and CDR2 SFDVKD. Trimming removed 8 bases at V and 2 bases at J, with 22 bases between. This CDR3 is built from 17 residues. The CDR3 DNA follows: TGTGCCACCACCCATCCCGCGCGGGATCCTCCCACAGATACGCAGTATTTT. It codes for CATTHPARDPPTDTQYF.

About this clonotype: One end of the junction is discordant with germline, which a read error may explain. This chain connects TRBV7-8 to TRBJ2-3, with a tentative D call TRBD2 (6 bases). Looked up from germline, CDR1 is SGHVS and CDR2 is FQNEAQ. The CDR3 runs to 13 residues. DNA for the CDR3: TGTACCAGCTGGGGGGTGGACGAGGATGCGCACTATTTT. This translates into CTSWGVDEDAHYF.

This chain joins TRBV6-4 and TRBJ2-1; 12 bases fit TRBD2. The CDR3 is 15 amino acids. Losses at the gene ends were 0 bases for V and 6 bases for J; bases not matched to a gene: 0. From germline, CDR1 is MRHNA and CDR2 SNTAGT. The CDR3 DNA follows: TGTGCCAGCAGTGACTCGACTAGCGGGAGCAATGAGCAGTTCTTC. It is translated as CASSDSTSGSNEQFF.

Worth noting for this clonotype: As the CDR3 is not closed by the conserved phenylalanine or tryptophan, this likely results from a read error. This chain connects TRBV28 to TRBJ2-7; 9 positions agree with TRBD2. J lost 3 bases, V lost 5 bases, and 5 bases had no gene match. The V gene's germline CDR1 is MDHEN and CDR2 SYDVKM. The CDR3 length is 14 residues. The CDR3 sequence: CASSPLAGDYEQYL. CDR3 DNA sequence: TGTGCCAGCAGTCCATTAGCGGGAGACTACGAGCAGTACTTA.

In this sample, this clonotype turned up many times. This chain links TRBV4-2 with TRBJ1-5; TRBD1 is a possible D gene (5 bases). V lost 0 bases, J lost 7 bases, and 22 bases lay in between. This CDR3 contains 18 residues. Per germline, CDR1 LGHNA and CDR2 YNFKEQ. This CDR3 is CASSQDRIGGTFRQPQHF. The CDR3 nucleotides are TGTGCCAGCAGCCAAGATAGAATTGGTGGGACCTTCAGGCAGCCCCAGCATTTT.

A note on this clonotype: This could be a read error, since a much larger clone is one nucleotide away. CDR3 sequence: CASSLLWCEQYF. CDR3 DNA sequence: TGTGCCAGCAGCCTCTTGTGGTGCGAGCAGTACTTC. The V call is TRBV11-2, the J call TRBJ2-7; D gene ambiguous. CDR3 length equals 12 residues. The ends were cut back, 5 bases at V and 6 bases at J, with 11 bases in the middle. The germline CDR1 and CDR2 sequences are SGHAT and FQNNGV.

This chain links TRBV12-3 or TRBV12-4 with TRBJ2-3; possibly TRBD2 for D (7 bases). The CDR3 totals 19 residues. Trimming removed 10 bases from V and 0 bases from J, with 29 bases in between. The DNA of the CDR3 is TGTGCCACATCGATCTGGGTACCGGGGGGCCATTCTAGCACAGATACGCAGTATTTT. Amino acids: CATSIWVPGGHSSTDTQYF.

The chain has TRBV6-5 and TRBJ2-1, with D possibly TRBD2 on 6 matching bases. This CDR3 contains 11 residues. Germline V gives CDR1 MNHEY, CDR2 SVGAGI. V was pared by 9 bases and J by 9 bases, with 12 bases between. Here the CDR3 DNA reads TGTGCCAGGGGGAACGGGGGTGAGCAGTTCTTC. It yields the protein CARGNGGEQFF.

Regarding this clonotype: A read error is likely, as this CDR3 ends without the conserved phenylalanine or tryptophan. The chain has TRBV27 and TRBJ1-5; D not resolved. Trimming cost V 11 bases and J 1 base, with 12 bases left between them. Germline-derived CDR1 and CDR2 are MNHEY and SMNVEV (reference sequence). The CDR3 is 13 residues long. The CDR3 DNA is TGTGCCGGCTCTTCAGGAAGCAATCAGCCCCAGCATTAT. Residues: CAGSSGSNQPQHY.

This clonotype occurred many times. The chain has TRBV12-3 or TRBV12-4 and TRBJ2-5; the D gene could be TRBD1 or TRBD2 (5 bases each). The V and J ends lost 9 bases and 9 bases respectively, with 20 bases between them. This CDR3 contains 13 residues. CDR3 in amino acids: CASRRGAGVAQYF. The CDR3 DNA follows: TGTGCCAGTCGTAGGGGTGCCGGGGTGGCCCAGTACTTC.